Here is one T cell receptor (beta chain) with its context. Its antigen is still unknown. This is likely a read error, given that the CDR3 carries no conserved phenylalanine or tryptophan at its end. The data originate from a study of early T cells in non-severe SARS-CoV-2 infection. As for the study in general: Chains stayed unpaired after sequencing of bulk RNA from unsorted whole blood. Study findings and constraints: VDJdb matches were skewed toward anti-spike CD8 T cell responses.

Germline V CDR1 and CDR2: LGHNA, YNFKEQ. V dropped 5 bases and J dropped 0 bases, with 10 bases sitting between them. This CDR3 spans 15 amino acids. Individual cDNA molecules received unique molecular identifiers during library preparation. TCRdb analysed the 5' RACE reads with MiXCR anew, one entry per CDR3 protein. Counted here are 20,000 to 25,000 distinct CDR3 sequences, around 4.6% occurring once; the ten biggest clones make up 16%. The sequence came from an adult who was a healthcare worker with PCR-confirmed SARS-CoV-2 infection or an uninfected control (not recorded which). Material for sequencing was whole blood. The chain employs TRBV4-2 and TRBJ2-2; D may match TRBD1 or TRBD2 (5 bases each). CDR3 bases: TGTGCCAGCAGCTCCGGGACGGCGAACACCGGGGAGCTGTTTCTT. It yields the protein CASSSGTANTGELFL.